This T cell receptor (beta chain) was sequenced for a study of T cell changes during pregnancy in multiple sclerosis (dated by TCRdb to the late 2010s). Looking at the study overall: The study looked at changes in the T cell repertoire across pregnancy in women with multiple sclerosis.

The CDR3 has 16 amino acids, counting the end cysteine and phenylalanine. CDR3 DNA only is kept here, 48 bases in frame from base 1. The germline V gene gives CDR1 as SGHDT and CDR2 as YYEEEE. V ends up 0 bases short and J 0 bases short, with an unmatched junction base count of 4. Comments on this clone: Its antigen is still unknown. The sample holds no much larger clone one base away, and base qualities are not on file.

Library generation was performed with the immunoSEQ multiplex PCR assay. As stored in TCRdb, this immuneACCESS dataset retains in-frame rearrangements with V and J assigned. A fraction of the clones does not appear; measured against another copy, unresolved V genes explain less than half of the discrepancy, and the remainder lacks a known reason. Within this sample are about 54,000 clones, with 75% to 95% of them counted one time only. Jointly, the top ten make up more than 0.9% of the sample. Sequencing used peripheral blood, obtained after pregnancy. The receptor comes from a female donor in good health, enrolled as a control in a pregnancy study. The chain was built from TRBV5-6 and TRBJ2-7, and TRBD1 aligns with 9 junction nucleotides. The CDR3 here reads CASSLGTGVYSYEQYF. The DNA sequence reads TGTGCCAGCAGCTTGGGGACAGGGGTTTACTCCTACGAGCAGTACTTC.